The clone carrying this TCR beta chain occurred many times. What it binds is unknown. Libraries of TCR beta came from iRepertoire HTBI primers plus Arm-PCR of CDR3 regions. TCRdb recomputed calls from the multiplex PCR reads with MiXCR, one row per CDR3 protein. Among approximately 460,000 distinct CDR3 sequences listed, around 15% were seen once. The sample originates from a study of regulatory T cells in long-lasting Graves disease. On the study more broadly: New Graves' disease cases had less than 3 months of antithyroid drugs. Broader study findings: Sharing of public clonotypes was greater in persistent patients (more than 2,500) than in new patients (fewer than 1,000).

Time point reported: newly diagnosed GD, antithyroid drugs for less than 3 months. PBMC RNA served as the TCR library source. The CDR3 length is 17 residues. Germline trimming cut 6 bases from V and 0 bases from J; bases unmatched to any gene: 8. Germline V lookup: CDR1 SNHLY, CDR2 FYNNEI. The same sample was also studied in work on T cells in Graves' hyperthyroidism and ophthalmopathy.

The receptor comes from a woman in her 30s with Graves disease. The gene calls are TRBV2 and TRBJ2-1, with 10 positions matching TRBD2. Sequenced material: peripheral blood mononuclear cells (PBMCs), taken at new diagnosis, from a patient treated with antithyroid drugs. The CDR3 DNA reads TGTGCCAGCAGGGACGGGACTAGCGCGTCCTCCTACAATGAGCAGTTCTTC. The encoded protein is CASRDGTSASSYNEQFF.